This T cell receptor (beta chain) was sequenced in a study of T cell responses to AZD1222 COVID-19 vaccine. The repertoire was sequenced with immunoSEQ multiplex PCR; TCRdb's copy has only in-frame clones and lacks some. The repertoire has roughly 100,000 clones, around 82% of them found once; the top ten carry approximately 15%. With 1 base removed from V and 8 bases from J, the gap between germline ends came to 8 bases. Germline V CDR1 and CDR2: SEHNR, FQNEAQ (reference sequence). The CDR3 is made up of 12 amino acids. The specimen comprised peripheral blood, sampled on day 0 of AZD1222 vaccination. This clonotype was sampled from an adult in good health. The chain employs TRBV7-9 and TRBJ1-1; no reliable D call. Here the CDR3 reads CASSLGGIEAFF. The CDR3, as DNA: TGTGCCAGCAGCTTAGGAGGGATCGAAGCTTTCTTT.